This T cell receptor (beta chain) emerged from a study of a mutant IDH1 vaccine in newly diagnosed glioma. As for time point: baseline, week 1 (first vaccination visit). Indicated treatment: pre-vaccination baseline after standard-of-care therapy. CDR1 and CDR2 from the germline V gene are SEHNR and FQNEAQ (reference sequence). The CDR3 consists of 14 residues. The V segment lost 5 bases and the J segment 8 bases; nucleotides outside the gene matches: 7. Method: immunoSEQ multiplex PCR; TCRdb's copy keeps in-frame clones and lacks some. The profile shows 80,000 to 100,000 clones, around 80% of them singletons.

The V gene is TRBV7-9, the J gene TRBJ2-1; 9 bases align to TRBD1. The origin of this receptor is a man aged 35 to 55 with glioma. The sample consisted of PBMCs, taken from a glioma patient treated with radiotherapy, temozolomide or both. Here the CDR3 DNA reads TGTGCCAGCAGCCCGGGACAGGGATCGGATGAGCAGTTCTTC. Amino acids: CASSPGQGSDEQFF.